This T cell receptor (beta chain) was sequenced during a study of T-cell memory formation after mild COVID-19 (dated by TCRdb to the early 2020s). Regarding the study in general: Most TCR sequence clusters were specific to one of the two donors. In a couple of donors, T-cell clones that expanded and contracted after mild COVID-19 were followed by sequencing TCRalpha and TCRbeta repertoires longitudinally. Two young, previously healthy adult volunteers made up the cohort, one male and one female.

Relative to germline, V is missing 5 bases and J is missing 5 bases, with 7 bases of the junction outside any gene match. From the cysteine through the phenylalanine, the CDR3 covers 15 amino acids. Of the read, only the CDR3 DNA is kept; its 45 bases are in frame from base 1. In the germline V gene, CDR1 corresponds to SGHTA and CDR2 to FQGNSA. Instrument used: Illumina NovaSeq 6000. Using 5'RACE with constant-segment primers, TCRalpha and TCRbeta cDNA libraries were constructed, with sample barcodes and unique molecular identifiers added in the process. RNA was extracted from every sample with Trizol reagent. Library amplification was performed in two PCR steps, and a second sample barcode and Illumina TruSeq adapters were introduced in the second step. The libraries were sequenced on an Illumina NovaSeq using 2 x 150 bp paired-end reads. Per the authors' processing: Demultiplexing of reads and collapsing into UMI-guided consensus sequences were performed with migec v1.2.7. With mixcr v2.1.11, UMI consensuses were aligned to TRA and TRB V and J templates and assembled into clonotypes. A clonotype was counted as expanded or contracted only if both edgeR and NoisET called the change significant, with noise models trained on biological replicates. For edgeR calls, the cutoffs were a false discovery rate-adjusted p below 0.01 and a log2 fold-change threshold of 1. As an exploratory analysis of dynamics, max-normalized trajectories of the 1000 most abundant clonotypes were examined with PCA combined with hierarchical clustering. The CD4 or CD8 phenotype of responding clones was assigned using the separately sequenced CD4+ and CD8+ repertoires. In TCRdb, the public reads were trimmed at Q25 with fastp and aligned with MiXCR, with productive beta chains retained. When rows share a CDR3 protein, they turn into one entry using the most common DNA and genes. Here the V and J calls rest on TCRdb's processing, not on the authors' analysis. Within this sample are roughly 340,000 distinct CDR3 sequences, with approximately 15% of them counted one time only. Jointly, the top ten make up around 22% of the sample.

Ficoll-Paque density gradient centrifugation was the method used to isolate PBMCs. The investigation overall reported the following: Contracting CD4+ clones turned up mainly in the CM and EM memory subsets, whereas EMRA was where CD8+ clones were enriched. The study covered only a couple of mild cases, and larger cohorts including severe cases with pre-infection samples were considered necessary. SARS-CoV-2 specificity was not confirmed for the second-wave clones peaking on day 37. Clones that contracted from day 15 to 85 showed balanced CD4/CD8 phenotypes, whereas a second wave of clones that expanded from day 15 to 37 leaned towards CD4+. Some responding clones were detected in pre-infection memory, suggesting pre-existing cross-reactive memory T cells joined the SARS-CoV-2 response.

A word on this clonotype: No cognate antigen has been identified for it. No much larger clone exists at a distance of one base, and base qualities are not known.

Material for sequencing was PBMCs or a T cell subset sorted from them (not recorded which). The chain is encoded by TRBV7-2 joined to TRBJ1-2, and 11 junction bases match TRBD1. The clonotype comes from a man younger than 35 who had mild COVID-19 (a few samples of this study predate the infection). The sample titles of this study are shuffled in the database, so cell type and time point are left out; the donor was told from shared clones. The CDR3: CASSTGQGARYGYTF. The DNA reads as follows: TGTGCCAGCAGCACTGGACAGGGGGCGCGGTATGGCTACACCTTC.